These 27 T cell receptor beta chains came from one sample sequenced in a study of cytomegalovirus exposure and HLA in healthy donors. The PCR used 60 Vbeta and 13 Jbeta primers. The repertoire was sequenced with immunoSEQ multiplex PCR; TCRdb's copy has only in-frame clones and lacks some. The repertoire holds some 180,000 clones, with about 77% as singletons. What was sequenced was PBMCs. The receptor source for this set is a woman in her twenties or thirties in good health and CMV-seropositive.

This chain joins TRBV19 and TRBJ1-5; 7 bases are a match to TRBD1. With 3 bases clipped from V and 1 base from J, the junction kept 6 bases outside the gene matches. Germline V CDR1 and CDR2: LNHDA, SQIVND (reference sequence). CDR3 length: 16 residues. CDR3 loop: CASSIGTVLSNQPQHF. CDR3 sequence (DNA): TGTGCCAGTAGTATCGGGACAGTTTTGAGCAATCAGCCCCAGCATTTT.

The chain combines TRBV7-6 with TRBJ2-1, with 10 nucleotides matching TRBD1. The CDR3 consists of 12 residues. The junction had 4 bases not matched to a gene; V was cut back by 10 bases and J by 7 bases. Germline assignment: CDR1 SGHVS and CDR2 FNYEAQ. This chain's CDR3 is CATGQGINEQFF. The CDR3 nucleotides read TGTGCCACGGGACAGGGGATAAATGAGCAGTTCTTC.

The V call is TRBV5-8, the J call TRBJ1-6, with D hard to call. In germline, CDR1 is SGHTS, CDR2 YDEGEE. With 1 base removed from V and 6 bases from J, the gap between germline ends came to 5 bases. The CDR3 sequence is 13 residues long. The CDR3 bases are TGTGCCAGCAGCTTGACTGGTAATTCACCCCTCCACTTT. Amino acid sequence: CASSLTGNSPLHF.

The rearrangement links TRBV5-5 to TRBJ2-3; the D gene is possibly TRBD2 (5 bases). Trimming pared 1 base from V and 4 bases from J, leaving 10 bases between. From germline, CDR1 is SGHKS and CDR2 YYEKEE (reference sequence). The CDR3 consists of 14 residues. The CDR3 nucleotides read TGTGCCAGCAGCTTGCGGCTAGCAGCAGATACGCAGTATTTT. Protein product: CASSLRLAADTQYF.

The gene calls are TRBV5-1 and TRBJ1-2; no definite D call. The length of the CDR3 is 12 residues. The germline gives CDR1 SGHRS, CDR2 YFSETQ. Trimming pared 0 bases from V and 9 bases from J, leaving 9 bases between. The CDR3 region has the DNA TGCGCCAGCAGCTTGGCCCAGGCTAGCTACACCTTC. Residues: CASSLAQASYTF.

CDR3 sequence: CASSLVGQGSGELFF. CDR3 coding DNA: TGTGCCAGCAGCTTGGTAGGACAGGGTTCCGGGGAGCTGTTTTTT. The chain employs TRBV11-3 and TRBJ2-2; TRBD1 agrees at 8 bases. Germline values: CDR1 SGHNT, CDR2 YENEEA. The junction had 6 bases not matched to a gene; V was cut back by 3 bases and J by 6 bases. This CDR3 has 15 residues. Combining the CDR3 with reference TRBV11-3 and TRBJ2-2 gives the whole variable domain EAGVVQSPRYKIIEKKQPVAFWCNPISGHNTLYWYLQNLGQGPELLIRYENEEAVDDSQLPKDRFSAERLKGVDSTLKIQPAELGDSAVYLCASSLVGQGSGELFFGEGSRLTVL.

In this sample, this clone turned up once. This chain connects TRBV9 to TRBJ2-7, with TRBD2 matching 7 bases. The CDR3 spans 14 residues. The V segment lost 4 bases and the J segment 4 bases; nucleotides outside the gene matches: 8. Germline CDR1 SGDLS, CDR2 YYNGEE. The CDR3 loop is CASSRGEAEYEQYF. In DNA form, the CDR3 reads TGTGCCAGCAGCCGGGGGGAAGCGGAATACGAGCAGTACTTC.

The chain is built from TRBV10-2 and TRBJ2-7, with 9 bases that match TRBD1. CDR1 and CDR2 (germline): WSHSY, SAAADI. This CDR3 is built from 14 residues. J lost 4 bases, V lost 6 bases, and 7 bases had no gene match. CDR3 loop: CASRLGQGGYEQYF. DNA for the CDR3: TGCGCCAGCAGACTGGGACAGGGAGGTTACGAGCAGTACTTC.

V gene TRBV5-1 combines with J gene TRBJ2-2; TRBD2 might be the D (6 bases). Germline V lookup: CDR1 SGHRS, CDR2 YFSETQ. The CDR3 runs to 17 residues. V was cut by 0 bases and J by 1 base, with 13 bases left in between. The CDR3 DNA is TGCGCCAGCAGCTTGGAATCCTGGGAGGAGAACACCGGGGAGCTGTTTTTT. This sequence encodes CASSLESWEENTGELFF.

The chain links TRBV11-3 to TRBJ2-2; 10 nucleotides align to TRBD1. The J segment lost 5 bases and the V segment lost 5 bases, leaving 8 bases of the junction unmatched. The germline CDR1 and CDR2 sequences are SGHNT and YENEEA. The CDR3 is 16 residues long. CDR3 sequence: CASSPWTGGDTGELFF. CDR3 nucleotide sequence: TGTGCCAGCAGCCCCTGGACAGGGGGAGATACCGGGGAGCTGTTTTTT.

The J gene is TRBJ2-3, the V gene TRBV11-2, with TRBD2 matching over 9 bases. CDR1 is SGHAT and CDR2 is FQNNGV in the germline V gene. V was pared by 4 bases and J by 2 bases, with 4 bases of the junction left unmatched. The CDR3 runs to 15 residues. The CDR3 DNA reads as TGTGCCAGCAGCTCTCCGGGACTAGCCACAGATACGCAGTATTTT. Encoded protein: CASSSPGLATDTQYF. The whole variable domain, filled in from reference TRBV11-2 and TRBJ2-3, reads EAGVAQSPRYKIIEKRQSVAFWCNPISGHATLYWYQQILGQGPKLLIQFQNNGVVDDSQLPKDRFSAERLKGVDSTLKIQPAKLEDSAVYLCASSSPGLATDTQYFGPGTRLTVL.

V gene TRBV19 combines with J gene TRBJ2-7; possible D gene TRBD1, 5 bases. V was trimmed by 5 bases and J by 0 bases, leaving 14 bases between them. CDR3 length equals 15 residues. Germline CDR1 is LNHDA and CDR2 is SQIVND (reference sequence). The CDR3 protein is CASSPRGHLSYEQYF. For the CDR3, the DNA is TGTGCCAGTAGTCCGAGAGGACATCTCTCCTACGAGCAGTACTTC.

This clone was picked up a small number of times. V usage is TRBV25-1 and J usage is TRBJ1-1; possible D gene TRBD1, 5 bases. The V gene's germline CDR1 is MGHDK and CDR2 SYGVNS. This CDR3 region has 14 residues. Trimming stripped 6 bases from V and 0 bases from J, with 11 bases between. CDR3 DNA: TGTGCCAGCAGACAGACAGCACTGAACACTGAAGCTTTCTTT. The encoded protein is CASRQTALNTEAFF. Full variable domain (missing parts from reference TRBV25-1 and TRBJ1-1): EADIYQTPRYLVIGTGKKITLECSQTMGHDKMYWYQQDPGMELHLIHYSYGVNSTEKGDLSSESTVSRIRTEHFPLTLESARPSHTSQYLCASRQTALNTEAFFGQGTRLTVV.

This chain connects TRBV7-3 to TRBJ2-5; 7 bases agree with TRBD2. J gave up 4 bases and V 1 base, and 6 bases lay outside the gene matches. This CDR3 region has 15 residues. Germline-derived CDR1 and CDR2 are SGHTA and FQGTGA. In nucleotides, the CDR3 is TGTGCCAGCAGCTTAAGGGGGGGTCTTCCAGAGACCCAGTACTTC. Amino acids: CASSLRGGLPETQYF.

The genes are TRBV27 and TRBJ1-2; no definite D call. CDR1 is MNHEY and CDR2 is SMNVEV in the germline V gene (reference sequence). CDR3 size: 13 residues. Trimming pared 6 bases from V and 0 bases from J, leaving 8 bases between. CDR3 sequence (DNA): TGTGCCAGCAGATCCCCAACTAACTATGGCTACACCTTC. Its translation is CASRSPTNYGYTF.

The V call is TRBV27, the J call TRBJ2-5; 7 nucleotides line up with TRBD2. V lost 3 bases and J lost 8; bases outside the gene matches: 30. This CDR3 is 21 amino acids long. Germline assignment: CDR1 MNHEY and CDR2 SMNVEV (reference sequence). The CDR3 loop reads CASSFGHARVFKGSGGETQYF. The CDR3 DNA is TGTGCCAGCAGTTTTGGTCATGCCAGGGTCTTTAAAGGATCGGGGGGTGAAACCCAGTACTTC.

The chain carries TRBV2 and TRBJ2-5; tentatively, D is TRBD1 (5 bases). The CDR3 totals 12 residues. CDR1 and CDR2 from the germline V gene are SNHLY and FYNNEI. Trimming stripped 5 bases from V and 4 bases from J, with 8 bases between. This chain's CDR3 is CASSRQIETQYF. In DNA form, the CDR3 reads TGTGCCAGCAGTCGACAGATAGAGACCCAGTACTTC. Combining the CDR3 with reference TRBV2 and TRBJ2-5 gives the whole variable domain EPEVTQTPSHQVTQMGQEVILRCVPISNHLYFYWYRQILGQKVEFLVSFYNNEISEKSEIFDDQFSVERPDGSNFTLKIRSTKLEDSAMYFCASSRQIETQYFGPGTRLLVL.

V usage is TRBV11-2 and J usage is TRBJ2-7, with TRBD1 matching 10 bases. Germline trimming cut 3 bases from V and 8 bases from J; bases unmatched to any gene: 16. The length of the CDR3 is 17 residues. Per the germline V gene, CDR1 is SGHAT and CDR2 is FQNNGV. In nucleotides, the CDR3 is TGTGCCAGCAGCTTGTCACTCCCGGGACAGGGGCCGGAGAAGCAGTACTTC. Encoded protein: CASSLSLPGQGPEKQYF.

The CDR3 coding sequence is TGTGCCAGCTCACCTAGGGACAGGGTGCAAATCCACGAGCAGTACTTC. Protein sequence: CASSPRDRVQIHEQYF. This chain connects TRBV18 to TRBJ2-7, with TRBD1 matching 9 bases. Looked up from germline, CDR1 is KGHSH and CDR2 is LQKENI. The CDR3 is made up of 16 amino acids. The V gene end was trimmed by 3 bases and the J gene end by 5 bases; junction bases not matched to a gene: 11.

The rearrangement joins TRBV7-9 to TRBJ2-7, with D tentatively TRBD1 (6 bases). Germline assignment: CDR1 SEHNR and CDR2 FQNEAQ (reference sequence). Trimming removed 5 bases at V and 1 base at J, with 12 bases between. The CDR3 spans 14 residues. The CDR3 nucleotides read TGTGCCAGCAGCCCACAGGGAACATCCTACGAGCAGTACTTC. Its translation is CASSPQGTSYEQYF. The full variable domain, its missing parts supplied by reference TRBV7-9 and TRBJ2-7, is DTGVSQNPRHKITKRGQNVTFRCDPISEHNRLYWYRQTLGQGPEFLTYFQNEAQLEKSRLLSDRFSAERPKGSFSTLEIQRTEQGDSAMYLCASSPQGTSYEQYFGPGTRLTVT.

The chain employs TRBV6-6 and TRBJ1-5; D call uncertain. Trimming left V 6 bases short and J 9 bases short, with 15 bases between. CDR3 length: 13 residues. Germline values: CDR1 MNHNY, CDR2 SVGAGI (reference sequence). CDR3 residues: CASSPEGGRPQHF. In DNA, the CDR3 is TGTGCCAGCAGCCCCGAGGGAGGTCGGCCCCAGCATTTT.

Details on this clone: Its ends do not fully match the called genes, so a read error is possible. The rearrangement uses TRBV6-1 and TRBJ1-1; the D is unclear. This CDR3 comprises 12 residues. Germline V gives CDR1 MNHNS, CDR2 SASEGT. CDR3 in amino acids: CASTRLKTEAFF. In DNA form, the CDR3 reads TGTGCCAGCACCAGGCTGAAGACTGAAGCTTTCTTT.

This chain links TRBV2 with TRBJ2-7; D is ambiguous. The germline V and J ends were trimmed by 3 bases and 1 base, with 7 bases remaining between them. Per germline, CDR1 SNHLY and CDR2 FYNNEI. This CDR3 has 13 amino acids. The CDR3, as DNA: TGTGCCAGCAGTGATCCTATGTCCTACGAGCAGTACTTC. This encodes CASSDPMSYEQYF.

This clone was seen more than once but under ten times. V is TRBV7-9 and J is TRBJ2-7, with D possibly being TRBD2 (5 bases). Germline loops: CDR1 SEHNR, CDR2 FQNEAQ (reference sequence). Trimming took 5 bases from V and 3 from J, leaving 14 bases between them. The CDR3 spans 14 residues. This CDR3 reads CASSRRYEFYEQYF. The CDR3 nucleotides are TGTGCCAGCAGCCGGAGGTATGAGTTCTACGAGCAGTACTTC.

The J gene is TRBJ2-3, the V gene TRBV5-6; 9 bases agree with TRBD2. CDR1 and CDR2 (germline): SGHDT, YYEEEE. After removal of 0 bases from V and 1 base from J, the junction contained 6 bases not matched to a gene. The CDR3 runs to 17 residues. CDR3 nucleotide sequence: TGTGCCAGCAGCTTGGAAGGGTCTAGCGGGGGCACAGATACGCAGTATTTT. Protein product: CASSLEGSSGGTDTQYF.

CDR3 protein: CASSPQGALALSGNTIYF. As DNA, the CDR3 is TGTGCCAGCAGTCCACAGGGGGCCCTGGCCCTCTCTGGAAACACCATATATTTT. The chain is built from TRBV28 and TRBJ1-3; 9 nucleotides match TRBD1. With 5 bases clipped from V and 0 bases from J, the junction kept 11 bases outside the gene matches. Germline V gives CDR1 MDHEN, CDR2 SYDVKM. The CDR3 runs to 18 residues.

This chain links TRBV27 with TRBJ2-5, with 11 bases identical to TRBD2. Germline CDR1 reads MNHEY; CDR2 reads SMNVEV (reference sequence). This CDR3 has 16 residues. J lost 2 bases, V lost 5 bases, and 7 bases had no gene match. CDR3 sequence (DNA): TGTGCCAGCAGTATTTGGACTAGCGGGTGGCAAGAGACCCAGTACTTC. Amino acids: CASSIWTSGWQETQYF.